This TCR beta chain appears in the sequencing data of a study of T-cell memory formation after mild COVID-19. Study information: There were largely donor-specific TCR clusters.

Findings of the study overall: The authors left the SARS-CoV-2 specificity of second-wave clones peaking on day 37 unconfirmed. Later expanders leaned CD4+, whereas day 15 to 85 contracting clones were balanced CD4/CD8.

Constant-segment primers served in 5'RACE that generated TCR alpha and TCR beta cDNA libraries bearing sample barcodes and UMIs. TCRdb re-called the 5' RACE reads with MiXCR, one entry per CDR3 protein. This sample has about 290,000 distinct CDR3 sequences, with roughly 15% found just once. This CDR3 has 16 residues. Trimming removed 4 bases from V and 1 base from J, with 14 bases in between. CDR1 is LGHDT, CDR2 YNNKEL, per germline (reference sequence). As for this clonotype: What it binds is unknown.

The gene calls are TRBV3-1 and TRBJ1-5, with D perhaps matching TRBD1 (6 bases). The receptor was derived from a man between 18 and 35 years old who had mild COVID-19 (a few samples of this study predate the infection). Cell type and time point are not known. The sequenced sample consisted of PBMCs or a T cell subset sorted from them (not recorded which). CDR3 residues: CASSLSGGESNQPQHF. The CDR3, as DNA: TGTGCCAGCAGCCTGTCTGGGGGCGAAAGCAATCAGCCCCAGCATTTT.